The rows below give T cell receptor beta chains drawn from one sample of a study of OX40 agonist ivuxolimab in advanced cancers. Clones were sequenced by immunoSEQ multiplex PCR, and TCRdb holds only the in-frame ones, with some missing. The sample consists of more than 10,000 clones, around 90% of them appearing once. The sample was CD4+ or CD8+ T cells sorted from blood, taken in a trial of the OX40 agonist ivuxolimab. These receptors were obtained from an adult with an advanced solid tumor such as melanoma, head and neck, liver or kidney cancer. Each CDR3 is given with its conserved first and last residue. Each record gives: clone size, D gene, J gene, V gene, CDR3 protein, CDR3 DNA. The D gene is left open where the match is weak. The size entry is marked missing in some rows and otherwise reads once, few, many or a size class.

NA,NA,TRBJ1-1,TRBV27,CAAGVGRGTEAFF,TGTGCCGCGGGGGTGGGTCGAGGCACTGAAGCTTTCTTT
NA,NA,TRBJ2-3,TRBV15,CATSRGWDSRTDTQYF,TGTGCCACCAGCAGAGGATGGGACTCTCGCACAGATACGCAGTATTTT
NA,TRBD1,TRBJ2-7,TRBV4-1,CASSQVQGDDEQYF,TGCGCCAGCAGCCAAGTCCAGGGGGACGACGAGCAGTACTTC
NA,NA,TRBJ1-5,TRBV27,CASSPRDGNQPQHF,TGTGCCAGCAGTCCCCGGGACGGAAATCAGCCCCAGCATTTT
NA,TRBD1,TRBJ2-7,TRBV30,CAWSTGQGSYEQYF,TGTGCCTGGAGTACGGGACAGGGGTCCTACGAGCAGTACTTC
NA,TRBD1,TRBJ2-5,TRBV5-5,CASSHGTGGTQYF,TGTGCCAGCAGCCATGGGACAGGGGGGACCCAGTACTTC
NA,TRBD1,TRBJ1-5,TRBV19,CASSPAQGTGLRSNQPQHF,TGTGCCAGTAGTCCGGCCCAAGGGACAGGGTTGAGGAGCAATCAGCCCCAGCATTTT
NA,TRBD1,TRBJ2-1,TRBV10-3,CAISLGTGTVNEQFF,TGTGCCATCAGTTTGGGGACAGGGACCGTCAATGAGCAGTTCTTC
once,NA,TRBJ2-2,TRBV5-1,CASSPDVTGELFF,TGCGCCAGCAGCCCTGACGTCACCGGGGAGCTGTTTTTT
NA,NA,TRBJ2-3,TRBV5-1,CASSLKGRTGGTDTQYF,TGCGCCAGCAGCTTGAAGGGTCGCACGGGGGGCACAGATACGCAGTATTTT